A single sample gave rise to the 32 T cell receptor beta chains below, sequenced in a study of lymphopenia after photon versus proton radiotherapy (dated by TCRdb to the late 2010s). Library preparation employed the immunoSEQ multiplex PCR assay. TCRdb carries this immuneACCESS record with in-frame sequences only. Its versions omit some clonotypes, under half of them owing to an unresolved V gene in the studies checked, with the rest unexplained. In all, the sample holds over 55,000 clones, and 87% of those were seen once. The top ten hold under 14% of the sample. The specimen was peripheral blood, collected from a patient treated with proton-based radiotherapy. These TCRs come from an elderly man with esophageal cancer.

V usage is TRBV7-2 and J usage is TRBJ2-7; TRBD1 agrees at 8 bases. Germline V lookup: CDR1 SGHTA, CDR2 FQGNSA. V gave up 5 bases and J gave up 12 bases; unmatched junction bases: 12. CDR3 length: 13 residues. The CDR3 DNA reads as TGTGCCAGCAGCCTTAGGACAGGGTGGCTCCCGTACTTC. Residues: CASSLRTGWLPYF.

The CDR3: CSVQGGTSGRKYF. The CDR3 region has the DNA TGCAGCGTTCAGGGTGGGACTAGCGGGAGGAAGTACTTC. The V call is TRBV29-1, the J call TRBJ2-7; 15 positions agree with TRBD2. The V and J ends lost 5 bases and 11 bases, in that order; junction bases with no gene match: 7. CDR3 length: 13 residues. CDR1 is SQVTM, CDR2 ANQGSEA, per germline.

This clone was seen a few times. V and J are TRBV5-5 and TRBJ2-6; D is unresolved. CDR3 size: 16 residues. The V and J ends lost 0 bases and 4 bases respectively, with 11 bases between them. Germline values: CDR1 SGHKS, CDR2 YYEKEE (reference sequence). CDR3 sequence reads: CASSLAALLGANVLTF. The CDR3 coding sequence is TGTGCCAGCAGCTTGGCCGCGCTCCTCGGGGCCAACGTCCTGACTTTC.

The gene calls are TRBV29-1 and TRBJ2-3; D is uncertain. The CDR3 is 11 residues long. V was trimmed by 4 bases and J by 9 bases, leaving 11 bases between them. Germline V gives CDR1 SQVTM, CDR2 ANQGSEA. CDR3 DNA sequence: TGCAGCGTTGGGGGTTCAGGAACGCAGTATTTT. Encoded protein: CSVGGSGTQYF.

The rearrangement links TRBV5-1 to TRBJ1-3; tentative D call: TRBD1 (5 bases). Trimming removed 4 bases at V and 0 bases at J, with 17 bases between. This CDR3 has 17 amino acids. Germline V gene lookup returns CDR1 SGHRS and CDR2 YFSETQ. The CDR3: CASSPLGSGGSGNTIYF. The DNA of the CDR3 is TGCGCCAGCAGCCCGCTGGGGTCCGGGGGCTCTGGAAACACCATATATTTT.

The CDR3 region is CASSLVQADTQYF. The CDR3 DNA is TGTGCCAGCAGCTTGGTTCAGGCAGATACGCAGTATTTT. This chain connects TRBV5-4 to TRBJ2-3, with D unresolved. The germline CDR1 and CDR2 sequences are SGHNT and YYREEE (reference sequence). Trimming left V 0 bases short and J 4 bases short, with 6 bases between. This CDR3 is 13 amino acids long.

The genes are TRBV28 and TRBJ1-5; possible D gene TRBD1, 6 bases. CDR1 is MDHEN, CDR2 SYDVKM, per germline. V was trimmed by 11 bases and J by 1 base, leaving 15 bases between them. This CDR3 has 14 amino acids. The chain's CDR3 is CAGNGGQSNQPQHF. In DNA, the CDR3 is TGTGCCGGGAACGGGGGGCAGAGCAATCAGCCCCAGCATTTT.

The genes are TRBV15 and TRBJ2-3, with D perhaps matching TRBD2 (7 bases). The V end was cut by 0 bases, the J end by 7 bases, with 17 bases between. The germline V gene has CDR1 LNHNV and CDR2 YYDKDF (reference sequence). This CDR3 is built from 16 residues. CDR3 amino acids: CATSREGGAATYTQYF. The CDR3 region has the DNA TGTGCCACCAGCAGAGAGGGGGGGGCGGCTACATATACGCAGTATTTT.

This clone appeared a single time. For the CDR3, the DNA is TGTGCCAGCAGCGTAGGACTAGAGAGCCAAGAGACCCAGTACTTC. Amino acids: CASSVGLESQETQYF. This chain connects TRBV9 to TRBJ2-5, with D possibly being TRBD2 (6 bases). Per the germline V gene, CDR1 is SGDLS and CDR2 is YYNGEE. This CDR3 has 15 amino acids. Trimming pared 0 bases from V and 1 base from J, leaving 10 bases between.

The gene calls are TRBV7-6 and TRBJ2-1; tentative D call: TRBD1 (5 bases). Trimming cost V 5 bases and J 4 bases, with 24 bases left between them. The CDR3 loop spans 18 amino acids. Germline CDR1 SGHVS, CDR2 FNYEAQ. CDR3 DNA sequence: TGTGCCAGCAGCCCACCTCATTCGCCAAGGGGAATATACAATGAGCAGTTCTTC. It specifies CASSPPHSPRGIYNEQFF.

This clone has a single count. The chain uses TRBV29-1 and TRBJ2-3, with TRBD2 as a possible D gene (6 bases). Germline V gene data show CDR1 as SQVTM and CDR2 as ANQGSEA. This CDR3 region has 13 residues. V was shortened by 6 bases and J by 2 bases, with 12 bases between the two germline ends. The CDR3 loop reads CSVEGQATDTQYF. CDR3 DNA sequence: TGCAGCGTGGAGGGCCAGGCCACAGATACGCAGTATTTT.

The V call is TRBV19, the J call TRBJ1-1, with TRBD1 as a possible D gene (5 bases). CDR1 LNHDA and CDR2 SQIVND come from the germline V gene (reference sequence). Deletions cut 3 bases from V and 7 bases from J, with 9 bases between. This CDR3 spans 12 amino acids. CDR3 in amino acids: CASSIGGVEAFF. CDR3 in DNA: TGTGCCAGTAGTATCGGAGGGGTTGAAGCTTTCTTT.

This rearrangement joins TRBV5-4 to TRBJ2-2; D not certain. The CDR3 loop spans 16 amino acids. Germline values: CDR1 SGHNT, CDR2 YYREEE (reference sequence). V was cut by 3 bases and J by 4 bases, with 16 bases left in between. CDR3 in DNA: TGTGCCAGCAGCTGGCGGATGGATAGTAGCACCGGGGAGCTGTTTTTT. Residues: CASSWRMDSSTGELFF.

This rearrangement joins TRBV5-1 to TRBJ2-3, with 8 nucleotides matching TRBD2. V shed 3 bases, J shed 1 base, and the junction held 1 base outside the gene matches. The CDR3 contains 14 residues. CDR1 is SGHRS, CDR2 YFSETQ, per germline. The CDR3 DNA reads TGCGCCAGCAGCTGGACTAGCCGCACAGATACGCAGTATTTT. It translates to CASSWTSRTDTQYF. Supplemented by reference TRBV5-1 and TRBJ2-3, the full variable domain reads KAGVTQTPRYLIKTRGQQVTLSCSPISGHRSVSWYQQTPGQGLQFLFEYFSETQRNKGNFPGRFSGRQFSNSRSEMNVSTLELGDSALYLCASSWTSRTDTQYFGPGTRLTVL.

The rearrangement joins TRBV19 to TRBJ1-5; TRBD1 aligns across 8 bases. V shed 4 bases and J 4 bases; nucleotides not matched to a gene: 9. The germline CDR1 and CDR2 sequences are LNHDA and SQIVND (reference sequence). The CDR3 sequence is 16 residues long. The CDR3 DNA reads TGTGCCAGTAGTAGAACAGGACAGGGAGGGAATCAGCCCCAGCATTTT. It translates to CASSRTGQGGNQPQHF.

The rearrangement joins TRBV7-2 to TRBJ2-5; maybe TRBD2 (6 bases). The V end lost 5 bases, the J end lost 5 bases, and 15 bases lay between the germline ends. There are 14 residues in the CDR3. CDR1 is SGHTA and CDR2 is FQGNSA in the germline V gene. CDR3 sequence reads: CASSLMGGGETQYF. CDR3 in DNA: TGTGCCAGCAGCCTCATGGGGGGAGGCGAGACCCAGTACTTC.

V usage is TRBV18 and J usage is TRBJ2-3, with TRBD1 as a possible D gene (5 bases). The CDR3 totals 15 residues. Trimming cost V 3 bases and J 3 bases, with 13 bases left between them. Germline CDR1 is KGHSH and CDR2 is LQKENI. CDR3: CASSPFRDVTDTQYF. The CDR3, as DNA: TGTGCCAGCTCACCCTTCAGGGATGTAACAGATACGCAGTATTTT.

V gene TRBV19 combines with J gene TRBJ1-1; D is unresolved. V lost 3 bases to trimming and J lost 0 bases, with 11 bases between them. This CDR3 contains 15 residues. Germline-derived CDR1 and CDR2 are LNHDA and SQIVND (reference sequence). As DNA, the CDR3 is TGTGCCAGTAGTATGGACCGACCGATGAACACTGAAGCTTTCTTT. Encoded protein: CASSMDRPMNTEAFF.

The genes are TRBV7-2 and TRBJ2-3; D may be TRBD2 (5 bases). The V gene lost 4 bases and the J gene lost 2 bases, with 13 bases spanning the gap. Germline CDR1 and CDR2: SGHTA and FQGNSA. The CDR3 spans 15 residues. The CDR3 nucleotides are TGTGCCAGCAGCTCCCTCTCCGGGGACACAGATACGCAGTATTTT. Its protein product is CASSSLSGDTDTQYF.

The genes are TRBV30 and TRBJ1-1; 7 nucleotides align to TRBD1. Trimming at V came to 4 bases and at J to 6 bases, leaving 11 bases not matched to a gene. This CDR3 has 14 amino acids. Per the germline V gene, CDR1 is GTSNPN and CDR2 is SVGIG (reference sequence). CDR3 sequence reads: CAWTKLTGSAEAFF. The DNA for the CDR3 is TGTGCCTGGACCAAGCTGACAGGGTCAGCTGAAGCTTTCTTT.

The rearrangement links TRBV5-1 to TRBJ1-4, with D possibly being TRBD1 (6 bases). Germline CDR1 and CDR2: SGHRS and YFSETQ. V was cut by 4 bases and J by 5 bases, with 18 bases left in between. The CDR3 is 16 residues long. DNA of the CDR3: TGCGCCAGCAGCCAAGGACAGCAAAGCTCAAATGAAAAACTGTTTTTT. This codes for CASSQGQQSSNEKLFF.

The V and J genes are TRBV7-2 and TRBJ2-1; weak D call: TRBD2 (6 bases). The CDR3 spans 17 residues. The V end lost 1 base, the J end lost 3 bases, and 16 bases lay between the germline ends. Germline V gene sequence: CDR1 SGHTA, CDR2 FQGNSA. The CDR3 is CASSLGRGTTLYNEQFF. The CDR3 coding sequence is TGTGCCAGCAGCTTAGGGAGGGGAACTACCCTCTACAATGAGCAGTTCTTC.

V gene TRBV5-1 combines with J gene TRBJ1-1; 7 nucleotides align to TRBD1. Germline V gives CDR1 SGHRS, CDR2 YFSETQ. The V and J ends lost 0 bases and 4 bases, in that order; junction bases with no gene match: 9. This CDR3 has 16 residues. CDR3 residues: CASSLALGQGGTEAFF. CDR3 DNA: TGCGCCAGCAGCTTGGCCCTAGGGCAGGGGGGCACTGAAGCTTTCTTT.

J is TRBJ2-3 and V is TRBV5-6; D is ambiguous. Germline V gene lookup returns CDR1 SGHDT and CDR2 YYEEEE. The CDR3 covers 16 residues. V was clipped by 4 bases and J by 0 bases, with 15 bases between them. The CDR3, as DNA: TGTGCCAGCAGCCCCACGACGGCACGAAGCACAGATACGCAGTATTTT. Translated: CASSPTTARSTDTQYF.

The rearrangement joins TRBV19 to TRBJ2-7; no clear D gene. CDR1 and CDR2 (germline): LNHDA, SQIVND (reference sequence). V was clipped by 5 bases and J by 2 bases, with 13 bases between them. The CDR3 is 14 residues long. CDR3 coding DNA: TGTGCCAGTAGTCCCGGGCCCCAGCCCTACGAGCAGTACTTC. Protein product: CASSPGPQPYEQYF.

V is TRBV5-1 and J is TRBJ2-5, with a possible D match to TRBD1 (6 bases). Trimming cost V 4 bases and J 3 bases, with 16 bases left between them. Germline CDR1 and CDR2: SGHRS and YFSETQ. This CDR3 contains 15 residues. CDR3 coding DNA: TGCGCCAGCAGCCGAGCCTCCGGGACAAAAGAGACCCAGTACTTC. This sequence encodes CASSRASGTKETQYF.

V is TRBV4-2 and J is TRBJ2-6, with D possibly being TRBD1 or TRBD2 (5 bases each). The CDR3 length is 17 residues. V was shortened by 3 bases and J by 0 bases, with 12 bases between the two germline ends. Germline V lookup: CDR1 LGHNA, CDR2 YNFKEQ. The CDR3 region is CASSQGREFSGANVLTF. CDR3 coding DNA: TGTGCCAGCAGCCAGGGACGCGAGTTCTCTGGGGCCAACGTCCTGACTTTC.

The chain combines TRBV7-3 with TRBJ2-3; 10 nucleotides match TRBD2. V shed 4 bases, J shed 2 bases, and the junction held 6 bases outside the gene matches. The CDR3 spans 16 residues. Germline values: CDR1 SGHTA, CDR2 FQGTGA. The CDR3 nucleotides read TGTGCCAGCAGCTCCTCCGGGACTAGCGTCACAGATACGCAGTATTTT. Translated, it gives CASSSSGTSVTDTQYF.

The genes are TRBV6-6 and TRBJ2-5; possible D gene TRBD1, 5 bases. CDR1 MNHNY and CDR2 SVGAGI come from the germline V gene (reference sequence). This CDR3 has 14 residues. Trimming cost V 0 bases and J 8 bases, with 13 bases left between them. In DNA form, the CDR3 reads TGTGCCAGCAGTTACTCGATTCGCCAGGGCACCCAGTACTTC. Amino acids: CASSYSIRQGTQYF.

This chain joins TRBV19 and TRBJ1-5, with TRBD1 as a possible D gene (6 bases). CDR3 length equals 14 residues. Germline CDR1 LNHDA, CDR2 SQIVND (reference sequence). Trimming removed 5 bases from V and 7 bases from J, with 15 bases in between. DNA for the CDR3: TGTGCCAGTAGTTCCCGGGGGCGCGAGCAGCCCCAGCATTTT. This encodes CASSSRGREQPQHF.

The CDR3 spells CASSYAASGNTIYF. DNA of the CDR3: TGTGCCAGCAGTTATGCGGCGTCCGGAAACACCATATATTTT. The V call is TRBV7-6, the J call TRBJ1-3; D remains ambiguous. The CDR3 extends over 14 amino acids. The ends were cut back, 6 bases at V and 4 bases at J, with 13 bases in the middle. Germline V lookup: CDR1 SGHVS, CDR2 FNYEAQ.

J is TRBJ1-1 and V is TRBV25-1; maybe TRBD1 (6 bases). From germline, CDR1 is MGHDK and CDR2 SYGVNS. The CDR3 is 14 amino acids. V dropped 4 bases and J dropped 1 base, with 10 bases sitting between them. As DNA, the CDR3 is TGTGCCAGCAGTGCACAGGGTAGGAACACTGAAGCTTTCTTT. It specifies CASSAQGRNTEAFF.